The 14 T cell receptor beta chains given below trace back to one sample, sequenced in a study of blood T cell repertoires in COVID-19. The protocol was immunoSEQ multiplex PCR, while the TCRdb copy is restricted to in-frame clones and leaves out a portion. Of under 140,000 clones in the sample, roughly 85% were seen once. Sequenced sample: peripheral blood. The origin of the receptors is a woman of 80 years or more with active or convalescent COVID-19.

Written as DNA, the CDR3 is TGTGCCAGCAGTTCCTATCAGGGGGCGCCGAACGAGCAGTACTTC. It is translated as CASSSYQGAPNEQYF. The chain carries TRBV6-5 and TRBJ2-7, with 8 bases matching TRBD1. V gave up 4 bases and J gave up 5 bases; unmatched junction bases: 10. Germline V lookup: CDR1 MNHEY, CDR2 SVGAGI. The CDR3 covers 15 residues.

The chain couples TRBV29-1 to TRBJ1-1, with TRBD1 matching 11 bases. Germline V CDR1 and CDR2: SQVTM, ANQGSEA. V dropped 6 bases and J dropped 6; count of bases not matched to a gene: 9. The CDR3 contains 14 residues. The CDR3, as DNA: TGCAGCGTATGGACAGGGGGCCTGGGGGCTGAAGCTTTCTTT. This codes for CSVWTGGLGAEAFF. The variable domain in full, with the rest retrieved from reference TRBV29-1 and TRBJ1-1, is SAVISQKPSRDICQRGTSLTIQCQVDSQVTMMFWYRQQPGQSLTLIATANQGSEATYESGFVIDKFPISRPNLTFSTLTVSNMSPEDSSIYLCSVWTGGLGAEAFFGQGTRLTVV.

This rearrangement joins TRBV7-8 to TRBJ1-1; D is perhaps TRBD1 (6 bases). V dropped 7 bases and J dropped 5 bases, with 14 bases sitting between them. The germline gives CDR1 SGHVS, CDR2 FQNEAQ. The CDR3 contains 13 residues. The CDR3 protein is CASTQQGGTEAFF. CDR3 DNA sequence: TGTGCCAGCACTCAACAGGGTGGGACTGAAGCTTTCTTT.

As regards this clone: Germline is not matched at one junction end, which may reflect a read error. The V call is TRBV2, the J call TRBJ1-1, with a tentative D call TRBD1 (6 bases). This CDR3 spans 14 amino acids. Germline V CDR1 and CDR2: SNHLY, FYNNEI. CDR3 in amino acids: CASSLTHGDTEASF. The CDR3 DNA is TGTGCCAGCAGCCTGACGCATGGGGACACTGAAGCTTCCTTT.

The chain combines TRBV7-9 with TRBJ2-1; D gene uncertain. Germline loops: CDR1 SEHNR, CDR2 FQNEAQ (reference sequence). Trimming pared 5 bases from V and 5 bases from J, leaving 7 bases between. The CDR3 loop spans 12 amino acids. The CDR3 nucleotides read TGTGCCAGCAGCCCTACCAACAATGAGCAGTTCTTC. Encoded protein: CASSPTNNEQFF.

The CDR3 here is CASSHSGGAYNEQFF. For the CDR3, the DNA is TGCGCCAGCAGTCACAGCGGGGGGGCCTACAATGAGCAGTTCTTC. V usage is TRBV4-1 and J usage is TRBJ2-1; 10 nucleotides line up with TRBD2. The germline V gene has CDR1 MGHRA and CDR2 YSYEKL. Trimming cost V 6 bases and J 2 bases; bases outside gene matches: 4. The CDR3 runs 15 residues.

V gene TRBV7-2 combines with J gene TRBJ2-3; 9 bases match TRBD1. The J segment lost 0 bases and the V segment lost 2 bases, leaving 3 bases of the junction unmatched. The CDR3 extends over 16 amino acids. Germline values: CDR1 SGHTA, CDR2 FQGNSA. The CDR3 sequence: CASSLFGQGSTDTQYF. The CDR3 nucleotides are TGTGCCAGCAGCTTATTTGGACAGGGGAGCACAGATACGCAGTATTTT.

The genes are TRBV6-5 and TRBJ1-3, with 8 bases lining up with TRBD1. There are 14 residues in the CDR3. Germline lookup yields CDR1 MNHEY and CDR2 SVGAGI. Germline trimming cut 7 bases from V and 4 bases from J; bases unmatched to any gene: 6. The CDR3 loop is CASIPGGLGNTIYF. The DNA for the CDR3 is TGTGCCAGCATCCCAGGGGGCCTGGGAAACACCATATATTTT.

This chain joins TRBV3-1 (or the pseudogene TRBV3-2) and TRBJ1-2, with 8 positions matching TRBD1. Germline CDR1 reads LGHDT; CDR2 reads YNNKEL (reference sequence). V shed 7 bases, J shed 7 bases, and the junction held 11 bases outside the gene matches. This CDR3 has 14 amino acids. This CDR3 is CASNSMTGVGGYTF. The DNA for the CDR3 is TGTGCCAGCAATTCCATGACAGGGGTAGGTGGCTACACCTTC.

V and J are TRBV2 and TRBJ1-2, with D unclear. Germline CDR1 SNHLY, CDR2 FYNNEI. This CDR3 has 12 amino acids. The ends were cut back, 2 bases at V and 8 bases at J, with 9 bases in the middle. The chain's CDR3 is CASSELSEGYTF. The CDR3 coding sequence is TGTGCCAGCAGTGAACTTAGCGAGGGCTACACCTTC.

This clone was recorded only once. The chain joins TRBV4-1 to TRBJ1-3; D is unresolved. V dropped 0 bases and J dropped 4 bases, with 7 bases sitting between them. CDR3 size: 14 residues. Germline-derived CDR1 and CDR2 are MGHRA and YSYEKL. The CDR3: CASSQDARGNTIYF. In DNA, the CDR3 is TGCGCCAGCAGCCAAGACGCGCGGGGAAACACCATATATTTT.

The chain employs TRBV11-2 and TRBJ1-1; no clear D. Trimming left V 3 bases short and J 1 base short, with 9 bases between. The CDR3 totals 14 residues. Germline CDR1 is SGHAT and CDR2 is FQNNGV. The CDR3 DNA sequence: TGTGCCAGCAGCTTCCGACTGAAGAACACTGAAGCTTTCTTT. Amino acid sequence: CASSFRLKNTEAFF. Supplemented by reference TRBV11-2 and TRBJ1-1, the full variable domain reads EAGVAQSPRYKIIEKRQSVAFWCNPISGHATLYWYQQILGQGPKLLIQFQNNGVVDDSQLPKDRFSAERLKGVDSTLKIQPAKLEDSAVYLCASSFRLKNTEAFFGQGTRLTVV.

The J gene is TRBJ1-4, the V gene TRBV6-5; tentatively, D is TRBD1 (5 bases). Germline CDR1 MNHEY, CDR2 SVGAGI. CDR3 length: 13 residues. V lost 6 bases to trimming and J lost 7 bases, with 12 bases between them. CDR3 region: CASRPTAGEKLFF. The CDR3 nucleotides are TGTGCCAGCAGACCGACAGCGGGTGAAAAACTGTTTTTT.

The rearrangement joins TRBV27 to TRBJ2-7; D is unclear. The germline CDR1 and CDR2 sequences are MNHEY and SMNVEV (reference sequence). V was trimmed by 4 bases and J by 2 bases, leaving 15 bases between them. CDR3 length equals 15 residues. The DNA for the CDR3 is TGTGCCAGCAGTTCTAGACGCCCTGTCGCCTACGAGCAGTACTTC. It is translated as CASSSRRPVAYEQYF.